Each of the 3 T cell receptor beta chains below was sequenced from the same sample in a study of T cell responses to AZD1222 COVID-19 vaccine. Data came from immunoSEQ multiplex PCR; TCRdb stores just in-frame clones and leaves some out. The data show approximately 160,000 clones, with 85% to 95% seen just once and more than 0.8% held by the top ten. Specimen: peripheral blood, collected on day 0 of AZD1222 vaccination. These receptors were obtained from an adult in good health.

The chain has TRBV4-1 and TRBJ1-1; 7 nucleotides match TRBD1. Trimming took 2 bases from V and 1 from J; bases not matched to a gene: 4. The CDR3 length is 15 residues. Germline V CDR1 and CDR2: MGHRA, YSYEKL. This chain's CDR3 is CASSQLGQKNTEAFF. The CDR3 region has the DNA TGCGCCAGCAGCCAACTGGGACAGAAGAACACTGAAGCTTTCTTT.

Note on this clone: An end of the junction does not agree with germline; a read error may underlie this. The rearrangement joins TRBV12-5 to TRBJ1-2; 8 nucleotides match TRBD1. Germline CDR1 LGHNT, CDR2 FRNRAP. CDR3 length: 14 amino acids. Here the CDR3 DNA reads TGTGCTAGTGGCTTGGGACAGGAGAGCGATGGCTACACCTTC. Encoded protein: CASGLGQESDGYTF.

This clone appeared a single time. The chain carries TRBV5-1 and TRBJ1-2; D might be TRBD1 (6 bases). CDR3 length: 17 residues. Trimming removed 2 bases from V and 4 bases from J, with 21 bases in between. Germline V gene data show CDR1 as SGHRS and CDR2 as YFSETQ. The DNA for the CDR3 is TGCGCCAGCAGCTTTAGACAGGAACTATCTCCCATCTATGGCTACACCTTC. Its translation is CASSFRQELSPIYGYTF.